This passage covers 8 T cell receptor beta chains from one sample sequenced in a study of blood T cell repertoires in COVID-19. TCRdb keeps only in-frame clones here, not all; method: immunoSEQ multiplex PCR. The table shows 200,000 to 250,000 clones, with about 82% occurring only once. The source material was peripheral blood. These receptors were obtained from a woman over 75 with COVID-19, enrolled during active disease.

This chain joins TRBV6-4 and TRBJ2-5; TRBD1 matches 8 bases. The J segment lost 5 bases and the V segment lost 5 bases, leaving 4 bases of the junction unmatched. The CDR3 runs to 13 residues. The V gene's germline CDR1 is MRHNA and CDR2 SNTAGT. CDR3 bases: TGTGCCAGCAGTAAGAACAGGGGGGAGACCCAGTACTTC. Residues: CASSKNRGETQYF.

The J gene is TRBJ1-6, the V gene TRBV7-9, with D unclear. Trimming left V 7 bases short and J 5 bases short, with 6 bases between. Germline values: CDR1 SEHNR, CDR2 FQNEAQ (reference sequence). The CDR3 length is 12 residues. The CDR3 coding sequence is TGTGCCAGCACGACGGATAATTCACCCCTCCACTTT. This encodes CASTTDNSPLHF.

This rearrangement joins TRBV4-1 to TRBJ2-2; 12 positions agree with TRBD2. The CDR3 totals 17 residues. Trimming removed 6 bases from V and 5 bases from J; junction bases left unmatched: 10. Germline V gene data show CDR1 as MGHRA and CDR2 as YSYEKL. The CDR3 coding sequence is TGCGCCAGCAGGGGAGGGGGACTAGCGGGTGGAACCGGGGAGCTGTTTTTT. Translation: CASRGGGLAGGTGELFF.

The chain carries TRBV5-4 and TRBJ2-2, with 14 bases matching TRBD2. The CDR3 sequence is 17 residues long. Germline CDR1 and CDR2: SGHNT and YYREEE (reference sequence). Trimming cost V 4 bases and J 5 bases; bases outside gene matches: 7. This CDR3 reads CASSPAGTSGGTGELFF. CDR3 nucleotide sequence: TGTGCCAGCAGCCCGGCCGGGACTAGCGGGGGAACCGGGGAGCTGTTTTTT.

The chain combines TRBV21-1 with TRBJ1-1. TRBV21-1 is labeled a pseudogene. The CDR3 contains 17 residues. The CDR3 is CASSKNRRRGEGTEAFF. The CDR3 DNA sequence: TGTGCCAGCAGCAAAAATCGAAGGAGGGGAGAGGGCACTGAAGCTTTCTTT.

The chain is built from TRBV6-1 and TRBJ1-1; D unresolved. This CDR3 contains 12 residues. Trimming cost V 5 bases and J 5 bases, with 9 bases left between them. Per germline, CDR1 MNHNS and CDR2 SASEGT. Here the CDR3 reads CASSNRETEAFF. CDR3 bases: TGTGCCAGCAGTAACCGGGAGACTGAAGCTTTCTTT.

CDR3 DNA: TGTGCCACTTCGGGGGGAAACACCATATATTTT. This codes for CATSGGNTIYF. The V call is TRBV24-1, the J call TRBJ1-3; D is ambiguous. This CDR3 spans 11 amino acids. CDR1 KGHDR and CDR2 SFDVKD come from the germline V gene. V dropped 10 bases and J dropped 4 bases, with 7 bases sitting between them.

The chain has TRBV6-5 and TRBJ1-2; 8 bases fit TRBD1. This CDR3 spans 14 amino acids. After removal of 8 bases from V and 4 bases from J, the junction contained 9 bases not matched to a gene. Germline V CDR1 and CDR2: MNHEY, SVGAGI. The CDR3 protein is CASYSGGLGYGYTF. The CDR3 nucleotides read TGTGCCAGCTACTCAGGGGGCTTAGGCTATGGCTACACCTTC.